The text below deals with one T cell receptor (beta chain). These data come from a study of blood T cell repertoires in COVID-19. At the level of the study: T cells, B-cell-depleted T cells, or PBMCs supplied cDNA or gDNA.

In germline, CDR1 is SGHTA, CDR2 FQGNSA. The CDR3 has 14 amino acids. V lost 5 bases and J 1 base, leaving 11 bases between the germline ends. As handled by the study authors: For nucleated cells, counts were estimated from reference gene primer amplification. TCRdb keeps only in-frame clones here, not all; method: immunoSEQ multiplex PCR. V, J and clone size reflect that table, while D and trimming were determined from the DNA. The data contain 250,000 to 350,000 clones, roughly 82% of them singletons. The V call is TRBV7-2, the J call TRBJ2-5; D may be TRBD1 (5 bases). The receptor comes from a woman aged 45-60 years with acute or convalescent COVID-19. The sample consisted of peripheral blood. DNA for the CDR3: TGTGCCAGCAGCACTACAGGTTCCCAAGAGACCCAGTACTTC. This translates into CASSTTGSQETQYF.